This T cell receptor (beta chain) was identified during a study of lymphopenia after photon versus proton radiotherapy. Study-level results: Larger post-nadir TCR diversity loss correlated inversely with survival in deceased patients. Photon-treated patients lost naive T cells and TCR diversity; proton-treated stayed stable. Post-nadir diversity loss with photons came from oligoclonal expansion, particularly CD8+ Temra cells. Only patients who died were analyzed for survival; proton advantage is unproven.

With regard to this clone: The antigen remains undetermined.

Assay: immunoSEQ multiplex PCR; the TCRdb copy retains only in-frame clones and omits some. The table records about 30,000 clones, 94% of them present only once. This CDR3 spans 13 amino acids. From germline, CDR1 is LNHNV and CDR2 YYDKDF (reference sequence). Trimming took 0 bases from V and 4 from J, leaving 7 bases between them. This material consisted of peripheral blood, taken from a patient treated with photon-based radiotherapy. The chain employs TRBV15 and TRBJ2-7; D is undetermined. The origin of this receptor is a woman aged 50 to 60 with cholangiocarcinoma. The CDR3 region is CATSRDYQYEQYF. CDR3 DNA sequence: TGTGCCACCAGCAGAGATTATCAGTACGAGCAGTACTTC.